The subject of this entry is one T cell receptor (beta chain). Its antigen is unidentified. The germline V gene has CDR1 LNHNV and CDR2 YYDKDF (reference sequence). The V and J ends lost 0 bases and 6 bases respectively, with 16 bases between them. This CDR3 region has 16 residues. These data belong to a study of T cell responses to AZD1222 COVID-19 vaccine. Profiling relied on immunoSEQ multiplex PCR, and the TCRdb table lists in-frame clones only, not all of them. The sample has about 150,000 clones, about 94% seen once. Regarding the study as a whole: Only after the peak T cell response were repertoires sampled.

This TCR derives from an adult who received the AZD1222 COVID-19 vaccine. Source: peripheral blood, taken 28 days after the second AZD1222 dose. The gene calls are TRBV15 and TRBJ2-3, with D perhaps matching TRBD1 (6 bases). The CDR3 sequence: CATSRDLRGDSDTQYF. CDR3 bases: TGTGCCACCAGCAGAGATCTCAGGGGAGACTCGGATACGCAGTATTTT.